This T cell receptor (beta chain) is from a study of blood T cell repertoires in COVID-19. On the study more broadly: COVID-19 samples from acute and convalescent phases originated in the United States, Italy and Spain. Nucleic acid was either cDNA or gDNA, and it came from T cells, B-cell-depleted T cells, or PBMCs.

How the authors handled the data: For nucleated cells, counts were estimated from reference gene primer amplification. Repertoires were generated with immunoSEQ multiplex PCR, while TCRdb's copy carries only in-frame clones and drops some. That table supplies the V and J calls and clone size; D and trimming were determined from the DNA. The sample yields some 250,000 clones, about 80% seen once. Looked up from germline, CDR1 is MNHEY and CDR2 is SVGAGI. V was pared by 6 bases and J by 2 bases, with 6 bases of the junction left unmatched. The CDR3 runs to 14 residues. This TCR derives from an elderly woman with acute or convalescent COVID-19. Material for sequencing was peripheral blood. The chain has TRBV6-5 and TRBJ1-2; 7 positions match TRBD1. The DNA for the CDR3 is TGTGCCAGCAGGCACCTACAGGGGAACTATGGCTACACCTTC. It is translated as CASRHLQGNYGYTF.